Listed here are 19 T cell receptor beta chains from one sample, sequenced in a study of molecular identifiers for immune sequencing clone quantification (dated 2018 in TCRdb). Library prep was done by PCR. TCRdb shows the sequencer as Illumina HiSeq 4000. TCRdb passed the public sequencing reads through fastp at Q25 and MiXCR, retaining productive beta sequences. When rows share a CDR3 protein, they turn into one entry using the most common DNA and genes. The sample includes about 640,000 distinct CDR3 sequences, with 15% to 20% observed a single time. Around 0.86% of the sample comes from the top ten. The sample consisted of naive CD8+ T cells from blood, with Jurkat cell RNA spiked in. Explained via the paper, the cell subset or site label denotes: FACS-sorted CD8+CD4-CCR7+CD45RA+ naive T cells. The receptors here all came from a human donor in good health. Some libraries in this study had Jurkat cell RNA spiked in.

This clonotype was recorded only once. CDR3 protein: CAWKTSIHAQYF. CDR3 sequence (DNA): TGTGCCTGGAAAACCTCTATCCACGCGCAGTACTTC. The chain couples TRBV30 to TRBJ2-7; no firm D call. The germline V and J ends were trimmed by 4 bases and 9 bases, with 16 bases remaining between them. Germline V CDR1 and CDR2: GTSNPN, SVGIG (reference sequence). CDR3 length: 12 amino acids.

The rearrangement uses TRBV5-8 and TRBJ1-1, with D uncertain. The ends were cut back, 6 bases at V and 3 bases at J, with 15 bases in the middle. Germline V CDR1 and CDR2: SGHTS, YDEGEE. This CDR3 is built from 14 residues. In DNA form, the CDR3 reads TGTGCCAGCAATGTCCAGGACGAGTACACTGAAGCTTTCTTT. Translating gives CASNVQDEYTEAFF.

Concerning this clonotype: This may stem from a read error, because a much larger clone lies one nucleotide away. The J gene is TRBJ2-3, the V gene TRBV20-1; TRBD2 agrees at 10 bases. CDR3 length: 15 residues. CDR1 is DFQATT and CDR2 is SNEGSKA in the germline V gene (reference sequence). CDR3 amino acids: CGATRTSGSTDTQYF. In DNA, the CDR3 is TGCGGTGCCACCCGGACTAGCGGAAGCACAGATACGCAGTATTTT.

This clonotype was observed at least ten times. The gene calls are TRBV6-1 and TRBJ2-7; 7 bases map to TRBD1. This CDR3 is 16 amino acids long. The germline CDR1 and CDR2 sequences are MNHNS and SASEGT. V gave up 5 bases and J gave up 3 bases; unmatched junction bases: 13. The DNA for the CDR3 is TGTGCCAGCAGTCCTCCCACGGGGACAGAGAGCTACGAGCAGTACTTC. It specifies CASSPPTGTESYEQYF.

The V gene is TRBV6-1, the J gene TRBJ2-7; 7 positions match TRBD1. The CDR3 extends over 14 amino acids. V was clipped by 4 bases and J by 5 bases; unmatched bases: 8. Per the germline V gene, CDR1 is MNHNS and CDR2 is SASEGT. CDR3 loop: CASSADRATHEQYF. In nucleotides, the CDR3 is TGTGCCAGCAGTGCCGACAGGGCGACCCACGAGCAGTACTTC.

The rearrangement links TRBV2 to TRBJ2-7, with TRBD1 identical over 10 bases. Germline V lookup: CDR1 SNHLY, CDR2 FYNNEI. The CDR3 has 16 amino acids. The junction had 7 bases not matched to a gene; V was cut back by 2 bases and J by 3 bases. For the CDR3, the DNA is TGTGCCAGCAGTGAATGGAAGACAGGGGGCCGCTACGAGCAGTACTTC. Translating gives CASSEWKTGGRYEQYF.

On this clonotype: This may be a read error, as it is one base from a much larger clone. The chain uses TRBV7-4 and TRBJ2-7; 8 bases match TRBD2. CDR3 size: 16 residues. J lost 6 bases, V lost 1 base, and 11 bases had no gene match. In germline, CDR1 is SGHVT, CDR2 SQSDAQ. In nucleotides, the CDR3 is TGTGCCAGCAGCTTAGGAGGCGGGAGGCCGACCTCCGAGCAGTACTTC. The encoded protein is CASSLGGGRPTSEQYF.

This clonotype was recorded many times. V is TRBV5-8 and J is TRBJ2-4; unclear D gene. The V end lost 3 bases, the J end lost 1 base, and 2 bases lay between the germline ends. Germline V CDR1 and CDR2: SGHTS, YDEGEE. The CDR3 runs 12 residues. Here the CDR3 reads CASSWAKNIQYF. The CDR3 nucleotides are TGTGCCAGCAGCTGGGCCAAAAACATTCAGTACTTC.

This clonotype appeared many times. This chain uses TRBV7-3 with TRBJ2-3; the D gene is possibly TRBD1 (6 bases). Germline V gives CDR1 SGHTA, CDR2 FQGTGA. With 2 bases removed from V and 7 bases from J, the gap between germline ends came to 10 bases. CDR3 length: 13 residues. The DNA of the CDR3 is TGTGCCAGCAGCTTAGAACAGGGTAATACGCAGTATTTT. As protein: CASSLEQGNTQYF. Supplemented by reference TRBV7-3 and TRBJ2-3, the full variable domain reads GAGVSQTPSNKVTEKGKYVELRCDPISGHTALYWYRQSLGQGPEFLIYFQGTGAADDSGLPNDRFFAVRPEGSVSTLKIQRTERGDSAVYLCASSLEQGNTQYFGPGTRLTVL.

This chain links TRBV27 with TRBJ1-6; possible D gene TRBD1, 5 bases. This CDR3 comprises 16 residues. Germline V gene sequence: CDR1 MNHEY, CDR2 SMNVEV (reference sequence). V gave up 4 bases and J gave up 8 bases, with 18 bases separating them. CDR3: CASSSGTGTKDSPLHF. The CDR3 DNA reads TGTGCCAGCAGTTCCGGAACCGGGACGAAAGATTCACCCCTCCACTTT.

With respect to this clonotype: This may arise from a read error, as a much more abundant clone is one base away. This chain's CDR3 is CASSLGRAQGVRGYTF. The DNA for the CDR3 is TGTGCCAGCAGTTTGGGCCGGGCCCAGGGAGTTCGAGGCTACACCTTC. This sequence joins TRBV12-3 or TRBV12-4 and TRBJ1-2; D is possibly TRBD1 (5 bases). The CDR3 is made up of 16 amino acids. Trimming removed 3 bases at V and 8 bases at J, with 22 bases between.

With regard to this clonotype: This could be a read error, since a much larger clone is one nucleotide away. The V gene is TRBV6-1, the J gene TRBJ2-1, with a tentative D call TRBD2 (5 bases). This CDR3 is built from 16 residues. V lost 6 bases and J 2 bases, leaving 17 bases between the germline ends. Germline V gene data show CDR1 as MNHNS and CDR2 as SASEGT. Here the CDR3 reads CASSPAGGAPYNEQFF. CDR3 bases: TGTGCCAGCAGCCCGGCCGGAGGAGCACCCTACAATGAGCAGTTCTTC.

There are many counts of this clonotype. The genes are TRBV7-8 and TRBJ2-1; D not certain. The germline V gene has CDR1 SGHVS and CDR2 FQNEAQ. The CDR3 sequence is 13 residues long. Trimming cost V 5 bases and J 9 bases, with 14 bases left between them. The CDR3: CASSPGRTTEQFF. For the CDR3, the DNA is TGTGCCAGCAGCCCCGGAAGAACAACTGAGCAGTTCTTC.

This clonotype was seen ten or more times. The rearrangement uses TRBV30 and TRBJ1-1; D is undetermined. V was trimmed by 0 bases and J by 10 bases, leaving 12 bases between them. Looked up from germline, CDR1 is GTSNPN and CDR2 is SVGIG (reference sequence). The CDR3 contains 12 residues. The CDR3 is CAWSVGLNGAFF. The DNA for the CDR3 is TGTGCCTGGAGTGTGGGCCTAAACGGAGCTTTCTTT.

This clonotype was seen a handful of times. The chain combines TRBV7-9 with TRBJ2-3, with TRBD2 matching 10 bases. V trimming: 1 base; J trimming: 2 bases; junction bases outside the gene matches: 15. Germline CDR1 is SEHNR and CDR2 is FQNEAQ (reference sequence). The CDR3 extends over 20 amino acids. CDR3 DNA: TGTGCCAGCAGCTTAGTTGTGGTAGCGGGAGGTCCATGGAACACAGATACGCAGTATTTT. This translates into CASSLVVVAGGPWNTDTQYF.

The sample holds many counts of this clonotype. The CDR3 here is CASSRATGGPTDTQYF. For the CDR3, the DNA is TGCGCCAGCAGCCGCGCGACAGGGGGCCCTACAGATACGCAGTATTTT. The chain employs TRBV4-1 and TRBJ2-3; 10 bases are shared with TRBD1. Germline values: CDR1 MGHRA, CDR2 YSYEKL. This CDR3 contains 16 residues. V shed 4 bases and J 3 bases; nucleotides not matched to a gene: 7.

This clonotype was recorded at least ten times. The V and J genes are TRBV5-4 and TRBJ1-2; 8 nucleotides line up with TRBD1. The V and J ends lost 3 bases and 4 bases, in that order; junction bases with no gene match: 5. This CDR3 contains 14 residues. The germline V gene encodes CDR1 SGHNT and CDR2 YYREEE (reference sequence). CDR3 nucleotides: TGTGCCAGCAGCTCCGGGACAGGTTCCTATGGCTACACCTTC. Its translation is CASSSGTGSYGYTF.

Details on this clonotype: This may be a read error, as it is one base from a much larger clone. V usage is TRBV24-1 and J usage is TRBJ2-3; maybe TRBD1 (5 bases). CDR1 is KGHDR and CDR2 is SFDVKD in the germline V gene. V was trimmed by 2 bases and J by 2 bases, leaving 10 bases between them. CDR3 length equals 15 residues. The DNA of the CDR3 is TGTGCCACCAGTGATTCGAAGGGGTTCACAGATACGCAGTATTTT. Amino acid sequence: CATSDSKGFTDTQYF.

This clonotype showed up many times. The chain couples TRBV29-1 to TRBJ2-7, with 14 bases identical to TRBD2. CDR3 size: 14 residues. From germline, CDR1 is SQVTM and CDR2 ANQGSEA. Trimming removed 6 bases from V and 7 bases from J; junction bases left unmatched: 8. CDR3 residues: CSVDGTSGGGEQYF. CDR3 bases: TGCAGCGTGGACGGGACTAGCGGGGGCGGGGAGCAGTACTTC.